What follows describes a single T cell receptor (beta chain). This specimen belongs to a study of blood T cell repertoires in COVID-19. Study background: The analysed material was cDNA or gDNA that came from T cells, B-cell-depleted T cells, or PBMCs.

Cohorts were determined from participant-reported clinical history. As originally analysed: Estimation of nucleated cell counts relied on the amplification of reference gene primers. The data were produced by immunoSEQ multiplex PCR, yet TCRdb's version contains in-frame clones alone and is incomplete. V, J and clone size derive from that table, while D and trimming were established from the DNA sequence. The sample contains about 230,000 clones, approximately 88% of which appear only once. Per the germline V gene, CDR1 is SGHTS and CDR2 is YDEGEE. The ends were cut back, 1 base at V and 9 bases at J, with 13 bases in the middle. This CDR3 is built from 13 residues.

The clonotype was recovered from a middle-aged woman with acute COVID-19. The chain uses TRBV5-8 and TRBJ2-5, with unresolved D. The source material was PBMCs or T cells enriched from blood (not recorded which). The CDR3 protein is CASSLPHLPAQYF. CDR3 nucleotide sequence: TGTGCCAGCAGCTTGCCCCACCTACCGGCCCAGTACTTC. The full variable domain, completed using reference TRBV5-8 and TRBJ2-5, is EAGVTQSPTHLIKTRGQQATLRCSPISGHTSVYWYQQALGLGLQFLLWYDEGEERNRGNFPPRFSGRQFPNYSSELNVNALELEDSALYLCASSLPHLPAQYFGPGTRLLVL.